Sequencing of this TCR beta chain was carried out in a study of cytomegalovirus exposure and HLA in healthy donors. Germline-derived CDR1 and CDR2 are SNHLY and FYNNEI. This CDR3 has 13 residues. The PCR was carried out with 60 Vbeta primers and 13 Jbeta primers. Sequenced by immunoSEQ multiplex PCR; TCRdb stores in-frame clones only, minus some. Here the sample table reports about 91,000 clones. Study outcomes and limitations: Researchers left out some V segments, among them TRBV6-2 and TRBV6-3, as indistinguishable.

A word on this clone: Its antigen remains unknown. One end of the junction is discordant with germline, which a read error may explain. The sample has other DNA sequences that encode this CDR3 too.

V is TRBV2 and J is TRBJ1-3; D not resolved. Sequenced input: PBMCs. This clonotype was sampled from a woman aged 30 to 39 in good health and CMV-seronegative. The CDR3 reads CASSEARGNTIYF. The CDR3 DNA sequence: TGCGCCAGCAGTGAAGCGCGCGGAAACACCATATATTTT.